This TCR beta chain was captured in a study of shared clonotypes between healthy human individuals. Method: immunoSEQ multiplex PCR; TCRdb's copy keeps in-frame clones and lacks some. The sample contains under 650,000 clones, about 95% of which appear only once. This CDR3 contains 20 residues. The V segment lost 3 bases and the J segment 0 bases; nucleotides outside the gene matches: 12. The germline V gene has CDR1 LNHNV and CDR2 YYDKDF (reference sequence). Turning to this clone: What it recognizes is unknown.

Study results and caveats: Clonotypes that were shared across a handful of donors made up around 5% of naive CD4 clonotypes.

Sequencing was done on a sample of naive CD4+ T cells sorted from blood. Described subset: CD45RA+ positively selected. The TCR was taken from a woman aged 30 to 39 in good health. The V gene is TRBV15, the J gene TRBJ2-1; 12 bases align to TRBD2. CDR3 sequence (DNA): TGTGCCACCAGCAGGGCCCGGGGACTAGCGGGTCGTAGCTCCTACAATGAGCAGTTCTTC. As protein: CATSRARGLAGRSSYNEQFF.